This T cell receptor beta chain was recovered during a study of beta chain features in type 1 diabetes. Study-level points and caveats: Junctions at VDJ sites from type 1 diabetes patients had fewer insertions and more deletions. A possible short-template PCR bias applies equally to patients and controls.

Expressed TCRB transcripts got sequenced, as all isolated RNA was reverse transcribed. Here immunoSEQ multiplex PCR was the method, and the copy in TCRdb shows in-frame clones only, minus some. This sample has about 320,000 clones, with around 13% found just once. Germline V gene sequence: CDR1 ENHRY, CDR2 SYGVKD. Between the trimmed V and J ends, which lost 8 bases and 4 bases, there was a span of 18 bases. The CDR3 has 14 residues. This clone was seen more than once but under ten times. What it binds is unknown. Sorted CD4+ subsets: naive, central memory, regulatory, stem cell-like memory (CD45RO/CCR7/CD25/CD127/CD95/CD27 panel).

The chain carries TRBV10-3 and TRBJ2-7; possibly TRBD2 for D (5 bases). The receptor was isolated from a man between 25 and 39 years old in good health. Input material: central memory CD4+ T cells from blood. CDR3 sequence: CAIGAGVMGYEQYF. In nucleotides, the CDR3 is TGTGCCATCGGAGCCGGGGTGATGGGATACGAGCAGTACTTC.